The 24 T cell receptor beta chains given below trace back to one sample, sequenced in a study of beta chain features in type 1 diabetes. Every bit of the isolated RNA underwent reverse transcription, so sequencing read expressed TCRB transcripts. TCRdb's copy holds only in-frame clones and misses some; the assay was immunoSEQ multiplex PCR. This sample yields about 410,000 clones, of which approximately 15% are seen a single time; less than 0.04% belongs to the top ten. Sequencing was performed on naive CD4+ T cells from blood. The receptors come from a young man in good health.

The chain joins TRBV5-1 to TRBJ2-1; 8 positions match TRBD2. The length of the CDR3 is 15 residues. J lost 3 bases, V lost 0 bases, and 2 bases had no gene match. Germline CDR1 is SGHRS and CDR2 is YFSETQ. CDR3 residues: CASSLAGTSYNEQFF. For the CDR3, the DNA is TGCGCCAGCAGCTTGGCCGGGACTAGCTACAATGAGCAGTTCTTC.

The genes are TRBV4-1 and TRBJ1-1; D is unresolved. Looked up from germline, CDR1 is MGHRA and CDR2 is YSYEKL. The CDR3 extends over 14 amino acids. The V end lost 2 bases, the J end lost 0 bases, and 7 bases lay between the germline ends. The chain's CDR3 is CASSQWPMNTEAFF. In nucleotides, the CDR3 is TGCGCCAGCAGCCAATGGCCGATGAACACTGAAGCTTTCTTT.

V is TRBV5-4 and J is TRBJ1-4; 8 bases line up with TRBD1. Germline V CDR1 and CDR2: SGHNT, YYREEE (reference sequence). The CDR3 is 16 residues long. V lost 4 bases, J lost 0 bases, and 5 bases stayed unmatched. Here the CDR3 DNA reads TGTGCCAGCAGCCGGACAGGGAGAGCAACTAATGAAAAACTGTTTTTT. Protein product: CASSRTGRATNEKLFF.

This clone was detected only a few times. The chain recombines TRBV18 with TRBJ1-5; D gene uncertain. V dropped 1 base and J dropped 4 bases, with 5 bases sitting between them. The CDR3 sequence is 13 residues long. CDR1 and CDR2 from the germline V gene are KGHSH and LQKENI. In DNA form, the CDR3 reads TGTGCCAGCTCACCACAGGAGAATCAGCCCCAGCATTTT. It translates to CASSPQENQPQHF. The variable domain in full, completed from reference TRBV18 and TRBJ1-5, reads NAGVMQNPRHLVRRRGQEARLRCSPMKGHSHVYWYRQLPEEGLKFMVYLQKENIIDESGMPKERFSAEFPKEGPSILRIQQVVRGDSAAYFCASSPQENQPQHFGDGTRLSIL.

This clone has just a few counts. The chain carries TRBV20-1 and TRBJ2-3, with D maybe TRBD2 (5 bases). Looked up from germline, CDR1 is DFQATT and CDR2 is SNEGSKA (reference sequence). V shed 6 bases and J shed 5 bases, with 6 bases lying between them. This CDR3 is 10 amino acids long. CDR3 in DNA: TGCAGTGCCGCGGGAGATACGCAGTATTTT. Translation: CSAAGDTQYF.

This chain links TRBV2 with TRBJ1-2; 7 bases agree with TRBD1. CDR3 length: 18 residues. The germline CDR1 and CDR2 sequences are SNHLY and FYNNEI. V shed 2 bases and J 2 bases; nucleotides not matched to a gene: 14. The CDR3 here is CASSESPRTGGTNYGYTF. The CDR3 DNA is TGTGCCAGCAGTGAAAGTCCTCGGACAGGTGGAACCAACTATGGCTACACCTTC.

This clone was found a few times. The chain couples TRBV7-9 to TRBJ2-7; the D is unclear. V was trimmed by 5 bases and J by 0 bases, leaving 5 bases between them. CDR1 is SEHNR, CDR2 FQNEAQ, per germline (reference sequence). There are 12 residues in the CDR3. CDR3 nucleotide sequence: TGTGCCAGCAGCGGTAGCTCCTACGAGCAGTACGTC. Protein product: CASSGSSYEQYV.

V is TRBV7-2 and J is TRBJ2-2; D gene ambiguous. This CDR3 comprises 13 residues. V gave up 5 bases and J gave up 4 bases, with 8 bases separating them. Germline CDR1 SGHTA, CDR2 FQGNSA. CDR3 nucleotide sequence: TGTGCCAGCAGCAGTGTCACCACCGGGGAGCTGTTTTTT. Translated: CASSSVTTGELFF.

The chain joins TRBV25-1 to TRBJ1-2, with D unresolved. Germline loops: CDR1 MGHDK, CDR2 SYGVNS. Trimming shortened V by 2 bases and J by 8 bases, and 12 bases separated the two germline ends. The CDR3 loop spans 13 amino acids. The CDR3 sequence: CASSERTGVGYTF. CDR3 DNA sequence: TGTGCCAGCAGTGAACGGACCGGGGTAGGCTACACCTTC.

The chain couples TRBV4-2 to TRBJ1-3; tentatively, D is TRBD1 (5 bases). Trimming left V 3 bases short and J 0 bases short, with 9 bases between. This CDR3 is built from 15 residues. Germline assignment: CDR1 LGHNA and CDR2 YNFKEQ. CDR3 residues: CASSQDKNSGNTIYF. The DNA of the CDR3 is TGTGCCAGCAGCCAGGACAAAAACTCTGGAAACACCATATATTTT.

This rearrangement joins TRBV14 to TRBJ1-1; TRBD1 matches at 9 bases. Per the germline V gene, CDR1 is SGHDN and CDR2 is FVKESK. CDR3 size: 16 residues. The V gene end was trimmed by 5 bases and the J gene end by 0 bases; junction bases not matched to a gene: 7. The CDR3 reads CASSDGQGKMNTEAFF. CDR3 DNA sequence: TGTGCCAGCAGCGATGGACAGGGGAAAATGAACACTGAAGCTTTCTTT.

The chain joins TRBV9 to TRBJ1-5; D remains unclear. Germline loops: CDR1 SGDLS, CDR2 YYNGEE. Trimming shortened V by 4 bases and J by 7 bases, and 3 bases separated the two germline ends. The length of the CDR3 is 10 residues. The CDR3 here is CASSQQPQHF. The CDR3 DNA reads TGTGCCAGCAGCCAGCAGCCCCAGCATTTT.

The J gene is TRBJ1-2, the V gene TRBV6-5, with D uncertain. V was trimmed by 0 bases and J by 13 bases, leaving 12 bases between them. Per germline, CDR1 MNHEY and CDR2 SVGAGI. The length of the CDR3 is 12 residues. In nucleotides, the CDR3 is TGTGCCAGCAGTTACTCGACTCGAGTTCTCACCTTC. This codes for CASSYSTRVLTF.

This clone has only a few counts. This sequence joins TRBV29-1 and TRBJ2-7; TRBD1 matches at 9 bases. This CDR3 comprises 14 residues. V was pared by 3 bases and J by 6 bases, with 9 bases of the junction left unmatched. Germline CDR1 SQVTM, CDR2 ANQGSEA. The CDR3 region has the DNA TGCAGCGTTGATACAGGGGGCGCTTTAGCCGAGCAGTACTTC. It is translated as CSVDTGGALAEQYF.

This clone was counted a few times. This chain joins TRBV29-1 and TRBJ2-3; 9 nucleotides align to TRBD2. Losses at the gene ends were 6 bases for V and 3 bases for J; bases not matched to a gene: 10. The germline V gene encodes CDR1 SQVTM and CDR2 ANQGSEA. The CDR3 covers 15 residues. The CDR3 loop is CSVLTLAGVTDTQYF. The CDR3 DNA follows: TGCAGCGTCCTGACCTTAGCGGGAGTGACAGATACGCAGTATTTT.

This clone was recorded a few times. This rearrangement joins TRBV30 to TRBJ2-1, with TRBD2 as a possible D gene (5 bases). This CDR3 spans 13 amino acids. The ends were cut back, 0 bases at V and 8 bases at J, with 11 bases in the middle. Looked up from germline, CDR1 is GTSNPN and CDR2 is SVGIG (reference sequence). The DNA for the CDR3 is TGTGCCTGGAGTGTGGGCACTAGATATGAGCAGTTCTTC. The encoded protein is CAWSVGTRYEQFF.

This clone turned up a few times. The chain employs TRBV7-8 and TRBJ2-5, with D unresolved. The CDR3 totals 15 residues. Per the germline V gene, CDR1 is SGHVS and CDR2 is FQNEAQ. V lost 2 bases, J lost 0 bases, and 10 bases lay in between. The CDR3 protein is CASSLPRRDQETQYF. Here the CDR3 DNA reads TGTGCCAGCAGCTTACCGCGTCGGGACCAAGAGACCCAGTACTTC.

This clone was recorded a few times. The chain carries TRBV25-1 and TRBJ1-1; D not certain. The V end was cut by 4 bases, the J end by 4 bases, with 16 bases between. Per the germline V gene, CDR1 is MGHDK and CDR2 is SYGVNS. The CDR3 runs 15 residues. In DNA, the CDR3 is TGTGCCAGCAGTGCAATTGGACTTGCGGGCACTGAAGCTTTCTTT. Translating it yields CASSAIGLAGTEAFF.

In this sample, this clone turned up a few times. The chain joins TRBV10-1 to TRBJ2-7, with D possibly being TRBD1 (6 bases). CDR1 is WNHNN, CDR2 SYGVQD, per germline (reference sequence). The CDR3 spans 13 residues. The V end lost 2 bases, the J end lost 4 bases, and 9 bases lay between the germline ends. CDR3 bases: TGCGCCAGCAGTGAGACAGGGCGGTACGAGCAGTACTTC. It codes for CASSETGRYEQYF.

The CDR3 spells CSVDGRGGEQYV. CDR3 in DNA: TGCAGCGTTGATGGGCGGGGGGGAGAGCAGTACGTC. This chain connects TRBV29-1 to TRBJ2-7, with TRBD2 matching 9 bases. The CDR3 contains 12 residues. The J segment lost 7 bases and the V segment lost 3 bases, leaving 4 bases of the junction unmatched. Looked up from germline, CDR1 is SQVTM and CDR2 is ANQGSEA.

This clone is a singleton in its sample. One end of the junction fails to match germline, which may point to a read error. This chain joins TRBV7-9 and TRBJ1-1; 7 nucleotides align to TRBD1. Per the germline V gene, CDR1 is SEHNR and CDR2 is FQNEAQ (reference sequence). The CDR3 is 15 amino acids. CDR3 bases: TGTGCCAGCAGCTTAAAAGACAGGGCGAACGCTGAAGCTTTCTTT. It specifies CASSLKDRANAEAFF.

V and J are TRBV6-6 and TRBJ2-7; D perhaps matches TRBD2 (6 bases). This CDR3 has 13 amino acids. V dropped 5 bases and J dropped 8 bases, with 16 bases sitting between them. Germline V gives CDR1 MNHNY, CDR2 SVGAGI (reference sequence). CDR3 in amino acids: CASSRKGGVQQYV. CDR3 bases: TGTGCCAGCAGTCGCAAGGGAGGTGTACAGCAGTACGTC.

This clone was detected only a few times. The rearrangement links TRBV6-6 to TRBJ1-6; tentatively, D is TRBD1 (6 bases). Germline V gene lookup returns CDR1 MNHNY and CDR2 SVGAGI (reference sequence). CDR3 length equals 15 residues. Trimming cost V 7 bases and J 6 bases, with 16 bases left between them. This CDR3 reads CASKRGELVNSPLHF. The DNA of the CDR3 is TGTGCCAGCAAAAGGGGGGAGTTGGTTAATTCACCCCTCCACTTT.

The chain carries TRBV10-3 and TRBJ2-3, with TRBD2 matching over 16 bases. CDR3 size: 20 residues. V trimming: 0 bases; J trimming: 3 bases; junction bases outside the gene matches: 9. Germline CDR1 ENHRY, CDR2 SYGVKD. The CDR3 nucleotides are TGTGCCATCAGTGAGTCAATCTCCGGGACTAGCGGGAGGGAGACAGATACGCAGTATTTT. It codes for CAISESISGTSGRETDTQYF.